The source of this T cell receptor (beta chain) is a study of T cell responses to AZD1222 COVID-19 vaccine. Whole-study findings and limits: Donors in the cohort were predominantly white British and more often female, and clonal diversity was possibly underestimated. Spike-specific TCR breadth and depth went up after people got two AZD1222 doses.

The CDR3 is made up of 13 amino acids. The V gene's germline CDR1 is SEHNR and CDR2 FQNEAQ (reference sequence). V was trimmed by 7 bases and J by 0 bases, leaving 7 bases between them. About this clone: Its specificity is not known.

Data came from immunoSEQ multiplex PCR; TCRdb stores just in-frame clones and leaves some out. Of 94,000 or so clones in the sample, around 90% were seen once. V usage is TRBV7-9 and J usage is TRBJ2-1; D remains unclear. The sequencing here drew on peripheral blood, taken on day 0 of AZD1222 vaccination. This TCR was sampled from an adult in good health. The CDR3 nucleotides are TGTGCCAGCAAGGCTACCTCCTACAATGAGCAGTTCTTC. Translation: CASKATSYNEQFF.